These 29 T cell receptor beta chains came from one sample sequenced in a study of blood T cell repertoires in COVID-19. Here immunoSEQ multiplex PCR was the method, and the copy in TCRdb shows in-frame clones only, minus some. Seen here are 350,000 to 450,000 clones, more than 80% observed once, and the top ten hold roughly 1.2%. The sequenced sample consisted of peripheral blood. The receptors here all came from a man aged 40-49 years with acute or convalescent COVID-19.

The chain couples TRBV3-1 (or the pseudogene TRBV3-2) to TRBJ2-5, with D maybe TRBD2 (6 bases). Germline V gives CDR1 LGHDT, CDR2 YNNKEL (reference sequence). V lost 3 bases, J lost 2 bases, and 10 bases lay in between. This CDR3 has 14 residues. CDR3 in DNA: TGTGCCAGCAGCCAGGGACTGGTACAAGAGACCCAGTACTTC. Protein: CASSQGLVQETQYF.

The chain combines TRBV29-1 with TRBJ1-4, with D possibly TRBD1 on 5 matching bases. The CDR3 is 13 amino acids. Germline V CDR1 and CDR2: SQVTM, ANQGSEA. V lost 3 bases to trimming and J lost 8 bases, with 13 bases between them. CDR3 DNA: TGCAGCGTTGACTTGGGGACTCCAGAAAAACTGTTTTTT. It codes for CSVDLGTPEKLFF.

This clone was picked up one time. The chain is built from TRBV12-3 or TRBV12-4 and TRBJ2-1; 9 nucleotides align to TRBD1. This CDR3 has 13 residues. V lost 5 bases to trimming and J lost 9 bases; unmatched junction nucleotides: 5. The CDR3, as DNA: TGTGCCAGCAGTACGGGACAGGGCCGTGAGCAGTTCTTC. Residues: CASSTGQGREQFF.

J is TRBJ1-1 and V is TRBV5-4; D is unclear. The CDR3 has 13 residues. Germline V gene data show CDR1 as SGHNT and CDR2 as YYREEE (reference sequence). V was clipped by 1 base and J by 4 bases, with 8 bases between them. This CDR3 reads CASSLRGSTEAFF. The CDR3 DNA reads as TGTGCCAGCAGCTTGCGGGGAAGCACTGAAGCTTTCTTT.

J is TRBJ2-7 and V is TRBV4-2, with 7 bases identical to TRBD2. In germline, CDR1 is LGHNA, CDR2 YNFKEQ. The CDR3 extends over 14 amino acids. Trimming cost V 1 base and J 5 bases; bases outside gene matches: 5. The CDR3 sequence: CASSQVRGSHEQYF. CDR3 DNA sequence: TGTGCCAGCAGCCAAGTCCGCGGGAGCCACGAGCAGTACTTC.

Only one count was recorded for this clone. The chain links TRBV19 to TRBJ2-7; 7 bases are a match to TRBD1. Germline-derived CDR1 and CDR2 are LNHDA and SQIVND (reference sequence). After removal of 5 bases from V and 1 base from J, the junction contained 2 bases not matched to a gene. The CDR3 sequence is 13 residues long. CDR3: CASSWTGSYEQYF. CDR3 bases: TGTGCCAGTAGTTGGACAGGATCCTACGAGCAGTACTTC.

The chain employs TRBV5-1 and TRBJ1-6; D may be TRBD1 (6 bases). Germline V lookup: CDR1 SGHRS, CDR2 YFSETQ. The V end was cut by 0 bases, the J end by 7 bases, with 14 bases between. The CDR3 is 16 amino acids. CDR3 coding DNA: TGCGCCAGCAGCTTGGCCCCAGGGGCGGACAATTCACCCCTCCACTTT. Translation: CASSLAPGADNSPLHF.

In DNA form, the CDR3 reads TGTGCCAGCAGCGTAGGGTTTGGGCTAGCGGGAGGGAGAATGAACAATGAGCAGTTCTTC. Its protein product is CASSVGFGLAGGRMNNEQFF. V usage is TRBV9 and J usage is TRBJ2-1; 12 nucleotides line up with TRBD2. Per the germline V gene, CDR1 is SGDLS and CDR2 is YYNGEE. The CDR3 covers 20 residues. With 0 bases clipped from V and 5 bases from J, the junction kept 15 bases outside the gene matches.

Concerning this clone itself: Other DNA variants within this sample encode the same CDR3. The rearrangement links TRBV9 to TRBJ2-7; 11 bases match TRBD2. The germline gives CDR1 SGDLS, CDR2 YYNGEE. CDR3 size: 14 residues. With V trimmed by 0 bases and J by 6 bases, 2 bases remained unmatched. The chain's CDR3 is CASSVAGTSGEQYF. The CDR3 DNA reads TGTGCCAGCAGCGTAGCTGGGACTAGCGGCGAGCAGTACTTC.

The chain joins TRBV12-3 or TRBV12-4 to TRBJ2-5, with TRBD2 matching 7 bases. The CDR3 loop spans 13 amino acids. Trimming removed 8 bases from V and 4 bases from J; junction bases left unmatched: 7. The CDR3 DNA sequence: TGTGCCAGCCCCGGCGCGGGAGTAGAGACCCAGTACTTC. Its protein product is CASPGAGVETQYF.

The rearrangement uses TRBV27 and TRBJ2-7, with 14 bases lining up with TRBD2. V shed 7 bases, J shed 11 bases, and the junction held 13 bases outside the gene matches. The germline V gene has CDR1 MNHEY and CDR2 SMNVEV (reference sequence). The CDR3 is made up of 15 amino acids. The CDR3 is CASMTPGLAGESKYF. The CDR3 coding sequence is TGTGCCAGCATGACACCGGGACTAGCGGGAGAGAGCAAGTACTTC.

J is TRBJ1-1 and V is TRBV3-1 (or the pseudogene TRBV3-2); 9 nucleotides agree with TRBD1. Germline trimming cut 3 bases from V and 0 bases from J; bases unmatched to any gene: 8. The V gene's germline CDR1 is LGHDT and CDR2 YNNKEL (reference sequence). CDR3 size: 17 residues. Here the CDR3 DNA reads TGTGCCAGCAGCCAGCGTCCGGGACAGGGCCTGAACACTGAAGCTTTCTTT. Its protein is CASSQRPGQGLNTEAFF.

This clone was counted only a few times. The rearrangement uses TRBV4-3 and TRBJ1-5; the D is unclear. The CDR3 is 16 residues long. Germline values: CDR1 LGHNA, CDR2 YSLEER. V was cut by 0 bases and J by 0 bases, with 9 bases left in between. CDR3 protein: CASSQDWTHSNQPQHF. The CDR3 nucleotides read TGCGCCAGCAGCCAAGATTGGACTCATAGCAATCAGCCCCAGCATTTT.

The chain is built from TRBV5-1 and TRBJ1-4, with 12 bases matching TRBD1. CDR3 size: 16 residues. Per the germline V gene, CDR1 is SGHRS and CDR2 is YFSETQ. Trimming at V came to 1 base and at J to 7 bases, leaving 5 bases not matched to a gene. In nucleotides, the CDR3 is TGCGCCAGCAGCTTGATGTCGGGACAGGGGGCTGAAAAACTGTTTTTT. It specifies CASSLMSGQGAEKLFF.

This clone showed up just once. The V call is TRBV10-3, the J call TRBJ2-1; D not certain. Between the trimmed V and J ends, which lost 0 bases and 8 bases, there was a span of 11 bases. Per the germline V gene, CDR1 is ENHRY and CDR2 is SYGVKD. This CDR3 spans 14 amino acids. CDR3 residues: CAISESRLEDEQFF. DNA for the CDR3: TGTGCCATCAGTGAGTCGAGGCTAGAGGATGAGCAGTTCTTC.

This rearrangement joins TRBV13 to TRBJ2-2, with 9 bases identical to TRBD2. V was pared by 1 base and J by 5 bases, with 5 bases of the junction left unmatched. Germline CDR1 PRHDT, CDR2 FYEKMQ (reference sequence). There are 16 residues in the CDR3. In nucleotides, the CDR3 is TGTGCCAGCAGCTTAGAGGCTAGCGGGACAACCGGGGAGCTGTTTTTT. Translated: CASSLEASGTTGELFF.

The J gene is TRBJ1-3, the V gene TRBV5-4; D is uncertain. The V end was cut by 4 bases, the J end by 0 bases, with 14 bases between. Germline CDR1 is SGHNT and CDR2 is YYREEE (reference sequence). This CDR3 region has 16 residues. This CDR3 reads CASSPQSAGSGNTIYF. Here the CDR3 DNA reads TGTGCCAGCAGCCCACAGTCAGCGGGCTCTGGAAACACCATATATTTT.

The rearrangement uses TRBV7-8 and TRBJ1-4, with 9 bases fitting TRBD1. The germline CDR1 and CDR2 sequences are SGHVS and FQNEAQ. This CDR3 has 16 amino acids. V lost 5 bases and J lost 8; bases outside the gene matches: 12. CDR3 DNA sequence: TGTGCCAGCAGCACTAAGGACAGGGGAGGAGGGGAAAAACTGTTTTTT. Its translation is CASSTKDRGGGEKLFF.

The chain is built from TRBV12-2 and TRBJ1-1. TRBV12-2 is a pseudogene. There are 16 residues in the CDR3. The CDR3 bases are TGTGCAAGTCGCTTAGTCGGGGCGGGGCATGACACTGAAGCTTTCTTT. This codes for CASRLVGAGHDTEAFF.

V gene TRBV5-4 combines with J gene TRBJ2-2, with D tentatively TRBD1 (5 bases). The CDR3 is 16 residues long. Trimming shortened V by 4 bases and J by 5 bases, and 18 bases separated the two germline ends. Per the germline V gene, CDR1 is SGHNT and CDR2 is YYREEE (reference sequence). Here the CDR3 reads CASSEDGPQGTGELFF. The CDR3 region has the DNA TGTGCCAGCAGCGAGGATGGCCCCCAGGGTACCGGGGAGCTGTTTTTT.

In this sample, this clone turned up a few times. V usage is TRBV7-2 and J usage is TRBJ1-1, with TRBD1 matching 10 bases. Germline V gives CDR1 SGHTA, CDR2 FQGNSA. With 3 bases clipped from V and 4 bases from J, the junction kept 5 bases outside the gene matches. The CDR3 is 15 residues long. CDR3 loop: CASSLFRTGGTEAFF. The CDR3 DNA reads as TGTGCCAGCAGCTTGTTCAGGACAGGGGGCACTGAAGCTTTCTTT.

DNA for the CDR3: TGCGCCAGCAGCTCTCCAGGGGGGCGAAGGGAGACCCAGTACTTC. Residues: CASSSPGGRRETQYF. The V and J genes are TRBV5-1 and TRBJ2-5, with D possibly matching TRBD1 (7 bases). Between the trimmed V and J ends, which lost 3 bases and 5 bases, there was a span of 17 bases. Germline lookup yields CDR1 SGHRS and CDR2 YFSETQ. This CDR3 comprises 15 residues.

Details on this clone: Germline and junction disagree at one end, which may indicate a read error. The chain links TRBV7-7 to TRBJ2-3; D call uncertain. The CDR3 is 16 residues long. Germline V gene lookup returns CDR1 SSHAT and CDR2 FNYEAQ (reference sequence). CDR3 loop: CASSLTPSLFTDTQYF. CDR3 nucleotide sequence: TGTGCTAGCAGCTTGACACCTTCCCTGTTCACAGATACGCAGTATTTT.

The rearrangement joins TRBV3-1 (or the pseudogene TRBV3-2) to TRBJ1-1; D unclear. The length of the CDR3 is 13 residues. Trimming took 1 base from V and 4 from J, leaving 7 bases between them. Germline V gene lookup returns CDR1 LGHDT and CDR2 YNNKEL (reference sequence). This chain's CDR3 is CASSQGSTTEAFF. In DNA, the CDR3 is TGTGCCAGCAGCCAAGGGTCTACCACTGAAGCTTTCTTT.

J is TRBJ1-1 and V is TRBV6-5, with D unresolved. CDR1 MNHEY and CDR2 SVGAGI come from the germline V gene. Trimming pared 7 bases from V and 0 bases from J, leaving 15 bases between. This CDR3 is built from 15 residues. The CDR3 region has the DNA TGTGCCAGCACTATATACCCATATATGAACACTGAAGCTTTCTTT. Translated: CASTIYPYMNTEAFF.

V and J are TRBV12-5 and TRBJ2-2; 10 bases align to TRBD2. The CDR3 has 17 amino acids. With V trimmed by 0 bases and J by 5 bases, 6 bases remained unmatched. Germline V gives CDR1 LGHNT, CDR2 FRNRAP. CDR3 in DNA: TGTGCTAGTGGTTTGGTTCCAGCGGGAGGGCCAACCGGGGAGCTGTTTTTT. It translates to CASGLVPAGGPTGELFF. Drawing the rest from reference TRBV12-5 and TRBJ2-2, the complete variable domain is DARVTQTPRHKVTEMGQEVTMRCQPILGHNTVFWYRQTMMQGLELLAYFRNRAPLDDSGMPKDRFSAEMPDATLATLKIQPSEPRDSAVYFCASGLVPAGGPTGELFFGEGSRLTVL.

The chain carries TRBV28 and TRBJ1-2; a weak D match, TRBD1 (5 bases). Trimming cost V 4 bases and J 4 bases, with 10 bases left between them. The CDR3 contains 13 residues. The V gene's germline CDR1 is MDHEN and CDR2 SYDVKM. Here the CDR3 reads CASSSGSGYGYTF. In DNA form, the CDR3 reads TGTGCCAGCAGTTCAGGGTCTGGCTATGGCTACACCTTC.

This clone appeared a few times. The rearrangement uses TRBV28 and TRBJ1-5; 10 bases line up with TRBD1. Germline CDR1 reads MDHEN; CDR2 reads SYDVKM. This CDR3 has 18 amino acids. The J segment lost 0 bases and the V segment lost 10 bases, leaving 15 bases of the junction unmatched. CDR3 sequence reads: CATLGWDRGPYSNQPQHF. The CDR3 DNA reads as TGTGCCACATTAGGCTGGGACAGGGGCCCTTATAGCAATCAGCCCCAGCATTTT.

The chain is built from TRBV6-5 and TRBJ1-4, with 7 bases that match TRBD1. Germline V gene lookup returns CDR1 MNHEY and CDR2 SVGAGI. CDR3 size: 14 residues. V was clipped by 4 bases and J by 7 bases; unmatched bases: 6. The CDR3: CASSSRDSIEKLFF. The CDR3 nucleotides read TGTGCCAGCAGTTCACGGGACAGCATTGAAAAACTGTTTTTT.